The 25 T cell receptor beta chains given below trace back to one sample, sequenced in a study of shared clonotypes between healthy human individuals. TCRdb's table, derived via immunoSEQ multiplex PCR, lists solely in-frame clones and lacks some. Altogether approximately 460,000 clones are present, over 60% being singletons, with the ten largest covering around 12%. The sequenced sample was PBMCs. All receptors come from a woman aged 40 to 50 in good health. Some clones in this sample may be carry-over from other donors' samples.

The sample holds a few counts of this clone. The genes are TRBV19 and TRBJ1-2; D ambiguous. CDR3 length equals 13 residues. Trimming removed 3 bases at V and 0 bases at J, with 5 bases between. Looked up from germline, CDR1 is LNHDA and CDR2 is SQIVND (reference sequence). Here the CDR3 reads CASSMTANYGYTF. The CDR3 DNA sequence: TGTGCCAGTAGTATGACCGCTAACTATGGCTACACCTTC.

The V gene is TRBV30, the J gene TRBJ2-7; either TRBD1 or TRBD2 may supply D (5 bases each). Germline V CDR1 and CDR2: GTSNPN, SVGIG (reference sequence). This CDR3 spans 12 amino acids. Trimming removed 2 bases at V and 3 bases at J, with 8 bases between. DNA for the CDR3: TGTGCCTGGAGTCGGGGCCTCTACGAGCAGTACTTC. The encoded protein is CAWSRGLYEQYF.

CDR3 loop: CASKPGRGSYEQYF. For the CDR3, the DNA is TGTGCCAGCAAGCCCGGGCGAGGGTCCTACGAGCAGTACTTC. The chain carries TRBV6-1 and TRBJ2-7; D is perhaps TRBD2 (5 bases). The germline gives CDR1 MNHNS, CDR2 SASEGT. V was shortened by 7 bases and J by 1 base, with 14 bases between the two germline ends. The CDR3 loop spans 14 amino acids.

The chain has TRBV29-1 and TRBJ1-2; a weak D match, TRBD1 (6 bases). This CDR3 spans 11 amino acids. Trimming pared 6 bases from V and 10 bases from J, leaving 15 bases between. The germline gives CDR1 SQVTM, CDR2 ANQGSEA. The CDR3 protein is CSVTGTNYYTF. The CDR3 region has the DNA TGCAGCGTGACAGGCACGAATTACTACACCTTC.

Regarding this clone: A single base is all that separates this from a far larger clone, so a read error is likely. The CDR3 loop reads CASSLMKFCSEQYF. In DNA, the CDR3 is TGTGCCAGCAGTTTAATGAAGTTTTGCAGCGAGCAGTACTTC. This chain joins TRBV28 and TRBJ2-7, with D hard to call. CDR3 length: 14 residues. Germline V gives CDR1 MDHEN, CDR2 SYDVKM. V lost 2 bases and J lost 6, with 14 bases in between.

The V and J genes are TRBV27 and TRBJ2-1; 11 nucleotides match TRBD2. The CDR3 length is 15 residues. V shed 7 bases and J 3 bases; nucleotides not matched to a gene: 5. The germline V gene has CDR1 MNHEY and CDR2 SMNVEV (reference sequence). The CDR3 reads CASTIAGGVYNEQFF. As DNA, the CDR3 is TGTGCCAGCACCATAGCGGGAGGGGTCTACAATGAGCAGTTCTTC.

The rearrangement joins TRBV5-1 to TRBJ2-5; 7 positions agree with TRBD2. V lost 0 bases and J lost 2; bases outside the gene matches: 4. The CDR3 runs 15 residues. CDR1 and CDR2 (germline): SGHRS, YFSETQ. CDR3 residues: CASSLVLADQETQYF. The CDR3 DNA reads TGCGCCAGCAGCTTGGTTCTAGCGGATCAAGAGACCCAGTACTTC.

This clone was seen a handful of times. One junction end does not reproduce the germline sequence, and a read error may be involved. This sequence joins TRBV10-3 and TRBJ2-7, with D unclear. CDR1 is ENHRY, CDR2 SYGVKD, per germline. This CDR3 comprises 15 residues. The CDR3 sequence: CASSERATSSYEQYF. In DNA, the CDR3 is TGTGCCAGCAGTGAAAGAGCGACAAGCTCCTACGAGCAGTACTTC.

This clone was counted a few times. V gene TRBV7-8 combines with J gene TRBJ2-7; D unresolved. The CDR3 is made up of 16 amino acids. V was trimmed by 5 bases and J by 3 bases, leaving 20 bases between them. Germline V gene lookup returns CDR1 SGHVS and CDR2 FQNEAQ. The CDR3 loop is CASSPRSRQELYEQYF. In DNA, the CDR3 is TGTGCCAGCAGCCCAAGGTCGAGGCAAGAGCTCTACGAGCAGTACTTC. Filled out from reference TRBV7-8 and TRBJ2-7, the complete variable domain reads GAGVSQSPRYKVAKRGQDVALRCDPISGHVSLFWYQQALGQGPEFLTYFQNEAQLDKSGLPSDRFFAERPEGSVSTLKIQRTQQEDSAVYLCASSPRSRQELYEQYFGPGTRLTVT.

This chain connects TRBV11-2 to TRBJ1-2; D remains ambiguous. V lost 3 bases to trimming and J lost 2 bases, with 10 bases between them. Germline CDR1 and CDR2: SGHAT and FQNNGV. This CDR3 has 14 residues. Here the CDR3 DNA reads TGTGCCAGCAGCTTCGCGGGAGGGAACTATGGCTACACCTTC. Protein product: CASSFAGGNYGYTF. The variable domain in full, completed from reference TRBV11-2 and TRBJ1-2, reads EAGVAQSPRYKIIEKRQSVAFWCNPISGHATLYWYQQILGQGPKLLIQFQNNGVVDDSQLPKDRFSAERLKGVDSTLKIQPAKLEDSAVYLCASSFAGGNYGYTFGSGTRLTVV.

The chain carries TRBV28 and TRBJ1-3; TRBD1 is a possible D gene (6 bases). This CDR3 is built from 14 residues. Between the trimmed V and J ends, which lost 5 bases and 0 bases, there was a span of 8 bases. Per the germline V gene, CDR1 is MDHEN and CDR2 is SYDVKM. The CDR3: CASSQQGSGNTIYF. The CDR3 bases are TGTGCCAGCAGTCAACAGGGCTCTGGAAACACCATATATTTT.

V is TRBV19 and J is TRBJ1-5, with 9 bases aligning to TRBD1. The J segment lost 6 bases and the V segment lost 9 bases, leaving 3 bases of the junction unmatched. Germline CDR1 LNHDA, CDR2 SQIVND (reference sequence). The CDR3 is 12 amino acids. In DNA, the CDR3 is TGTGCCAGCACAGGGGGCGGTCAGCCCCAGCATTTT. This translates into CASTGGGQPQHF. Using reference TRBV19 and TRBJ1-5 for the parts outside the CDR3, the full variable domain is DGGITQSPKYLFRKEGQNVTLSCEQNLNHDAMYWYRQDPGQGLRLIYYSQIVNDFQKGDIAEGYSVSREKKESFPLTVTSAQKNPTAFYLCASTGGGQPQHFGDGTRLSIL.

The V gene is TRBV7-3, the J gene TRBJ2-2; 9 positions match TRBD2. Trimming at V came to 3 bases and at J to 4 bases, leaving 6 bases not matched to a gene. Germline V lookup: CDR1 SGHTA, CDR2 FQGTGA. CDR3 length equals 16 residues. CDR3 protein: CASSFLSGRSTGELFF. The CDR3 DNA follows: TGTGCCAGCAGCTTTCTGAGCGGGAGGAGCACCGGGGAGCTGTTTTTT.

The rearrangement joins TRBV6-6 to TRBJ2-1; D might be TRBD1 (7 bases). The CDR3 extends over 13 amino acids. Germline V CDR1 and CDR2: MNHNY, SVGAGI (reference sequence). Trimming shortened V by 4 bases and J by 9 bases, and 13 bases separated the two germline ends. CDR3 sequence: CASSFAGGSEQFF. The CDR3 bases are TGTGCCAGCAGTTTCGCAGGGGGGAGTGAGCAGTTCTTC.

This clone was seen once. The CDR3 region is CASTSQGRVWYEQYF. The CDR3 DNA is TGTGCCAGCACCTCCCAGGGGCGGGTCTGGTACGAGCAGTACTTC. J is TRBJ2-7 and V is TRBV28; D is possibly TRBD1 (6 bases). There are 15 residues in the CDR3. CDR1 is MDHEN and CDR2 is SYDVKM in the germline V gene. V was clipped by 7 bases and J by 4 bases, with 20 bases between them.

This rearrangement joins TRBV28 to TRBJ2-5, with TRBD1 matching 9 bases. The DNA end lines up better with TRBJ2-7; the J call may be wrong. This CDR3 contains 16 residues. Germline V CDR1 and CDR2: MDHEN, SYDVKM. Here the CDR3 reads CASSSAGTGISYEQYF. The DNA for the CDR3 is TGTGCCAGCAGCTCCGCCGGGACAGGGATCTCCTACGAGCAGTACTTC.

This clone was picked up one time. This likely traces to a read error, being one base from a far larger clone. The sample holds other DNA sequences that translate to the same CDR3. The chain couples TRBV15 to TRBJ1-4; TRBD1 aligns across 12 bases. Per the germline V gene, CDR1 is LNHNV and CDR2 is YYDKDF (reference sequence). The V segment lost 0 bases and the J segment 7 bases; nucleotides outside the gene matches: 3. There are 16 residues in the CDR3. This chain's CDR3 is CATSRDSGQGAEKLFF. The DNA for the CDR3 is TGTGCCACCAGCAGAGACTCGGGACAGGGGGCTGAAAAACTGTTTTTT.

There are a few counts of this clone. The chain recombines TRBV30 with TRBJ1-3; 7 bases line up with TRBD1. V gave up 4 bases and J gave up 0 bases; unmatched junction bases: 9. The CDR3 length is 16 residues. Germline V gene data show CDR1 as GTSNPN and CDR2 as SVGIG (reference sequence). CDR3 sequence reads: CAWNAPTGFSGNTIYF. CDR3 nucleotides: TGTGCCTGGAATGCCCCGACAGGGTTCTCTGGAAACACCATATATTTT.

Comment on this clone: Other DNA sequences in this sample translate to the same CDR3. The genes are TRBV18 and TRBJ1-1, with 8 bases identical to TRBD1. Germline CDR1 reads KGHSH; CDR2 reads LQKENI. The CDR3 is 14 amino acids. V dropped 1 base and J dropped 5; count of bases not matched to a gene: 3. CDR3 sequence: CASSPLDRGTEAFF. The CDR3, as DNA: TGTGCCAGCTCACCACTAGACAGGGGTACTGAAGCTTTCTTT.

The genes are TRBV6-5 and TRBJ2-7; D might be TRBD2 (5 bases). Trimming pared 5 bases from V and 2 bases from J, leaving 13 bases between. CDR3 size: 14 residues. Germline CDR1 MNHEY, CDR2 SVGAGI. Here the CDR3 reads CASSNNGEPYEQYF. CDR3 DNA sequence: TGTGCCAGCAGTAACAACGGGGAACCCTACGAGCAGTACTTC.

This rearrangement joins TRBV10-3 to TRBJ2-7, with TRBD2 identical over 7 bases. With V trimmed by 4 bases and J by 4 bases, 4 bases remained unmatched. Germline values: CDR1 ENHRY, CDR2 SYGVKD. The CDR3 consists of 13 residues. The CDR3 reads CAISGVGGYEQYF. In nucleotides, the CDR3 is TGTGCCATCAGTGGGGTCGGGGGGTACGAGCAGTACTTC.

On this clone itself: A read error is the likely source, as a far larger clone sits one nucleotide away. The V and J genes are TRBV5-8 and TRBJ1-5, with 7 bases identical to TRBD1. In germline, CDR1 is SGHTS, CDR2 YDEGEE. J gave up 3 bases and V 7 bases, and 7 bases lay outside the gene matches. There are 14 residues in the CDR3. CDR3 DNA: TGTGCCAGCGGGACAGAGGGCCTCAATCAGCCCCAGCATTTT. Residues: CASGTEGLNQPQHF.

This clone was observed a single time. This chain uses TRBV7-6 with TRBJ2-5; 9 positions match TRBD1. Trimming removed 4 bases from V and 4 bases from J; junction bases left unmatched: 13. The CDR3 extends over 17 amino acids. Germline CDR1 reads SGHVS; CDR2 reads FNYEAQ. The CDR3 loop is CASSYHPGTGMGETQYF. The CDR3 nucleotides read TGTGCCAGCAGCTACCACCCCGGGACAGGGATGGGAGAGACCCAGTACTTC.

The chain uses TRBV7-7 and TRBJ2-1; D not resolved. The CDR3 has 15 amino acids. Trimming shortened V by 1 base and J by 8 bases, and 15 bases separated the two germline ends. Germline V gene lookup returns CDR1 SSHAT and CDR2 FNYEAQ (reference sequence). The CDR3 sequence is CASSLGTQGRDEQFF. CDR3 bases: TGTGCCAGCAGCTTAGGGACCCAAGGTCGGGATGAGCAGTTCTTC.

V usage is TRBV27 and J usage is TRBJ2-7; D is perhaps TRBD1 or TRBD2 (5 bases each). The CDR3 totals 13 residues. Germline values: CDR1 MNHEY, CDR2 SMNVEV (reference sequence). V lost 6 bases and J lost 2, with 11 bases in between. The CDR3 nucleotides read TGTGCCAGCAGAGGGACGGCCACCTACGAGCAGTACTTC. Its translation is CASRGTATYEQYF.